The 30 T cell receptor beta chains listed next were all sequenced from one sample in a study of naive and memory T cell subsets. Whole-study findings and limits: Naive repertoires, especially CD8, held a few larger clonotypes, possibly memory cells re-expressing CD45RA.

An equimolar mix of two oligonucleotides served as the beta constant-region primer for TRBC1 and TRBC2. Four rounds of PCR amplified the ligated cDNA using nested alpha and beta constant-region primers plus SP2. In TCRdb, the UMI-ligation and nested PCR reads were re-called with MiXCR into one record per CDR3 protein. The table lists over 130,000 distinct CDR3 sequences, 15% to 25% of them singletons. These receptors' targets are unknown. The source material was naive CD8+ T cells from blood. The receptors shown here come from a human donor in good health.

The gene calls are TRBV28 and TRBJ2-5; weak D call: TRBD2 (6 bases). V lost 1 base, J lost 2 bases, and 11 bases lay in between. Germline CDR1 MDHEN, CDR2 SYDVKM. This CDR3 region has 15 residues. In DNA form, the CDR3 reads TGTGCCAGCAGTTTATTGGCAGGGACTCAAGAGACCCAGTACTTC. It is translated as CASSLLAGTQETQYF.

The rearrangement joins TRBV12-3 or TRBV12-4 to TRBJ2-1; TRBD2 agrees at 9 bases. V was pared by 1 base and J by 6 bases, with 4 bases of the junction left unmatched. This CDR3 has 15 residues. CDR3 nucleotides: TGTGCCAGCAGTTTAGAGGCGGGAGGGGTCAATGAGCAGTTCTTC. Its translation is CASSLEAGGVNEQFF.

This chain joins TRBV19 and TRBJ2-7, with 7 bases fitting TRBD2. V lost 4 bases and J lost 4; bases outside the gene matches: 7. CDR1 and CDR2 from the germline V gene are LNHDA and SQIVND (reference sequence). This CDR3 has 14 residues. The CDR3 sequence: CASSTREYEYEQYF. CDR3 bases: TGTGCCAGTAGTACGCGGGAGTACGAATACGAGCAGTACTTC.

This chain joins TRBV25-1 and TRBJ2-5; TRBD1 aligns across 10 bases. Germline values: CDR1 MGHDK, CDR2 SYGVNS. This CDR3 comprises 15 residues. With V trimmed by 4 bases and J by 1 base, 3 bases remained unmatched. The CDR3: CASSGDRGVQETQYF. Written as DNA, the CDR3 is TGTGCCAGCAGTGGGGACAGGGGTGTCCAAGAGACCCAGTACTTC.

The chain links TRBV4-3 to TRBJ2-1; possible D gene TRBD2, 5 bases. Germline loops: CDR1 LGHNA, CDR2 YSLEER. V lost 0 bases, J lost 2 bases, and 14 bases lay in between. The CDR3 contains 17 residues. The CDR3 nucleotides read TGCGCCAGCAGCCAAGATTGGGCGGGTACCCCCTACAATGAGCAGTTCTTC. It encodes CASSQDWAGTPYNEQFF.

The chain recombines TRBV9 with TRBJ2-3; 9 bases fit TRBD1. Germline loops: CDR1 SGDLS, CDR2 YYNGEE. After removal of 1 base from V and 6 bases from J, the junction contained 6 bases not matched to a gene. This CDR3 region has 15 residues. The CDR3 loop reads CASSVIQGAVDTQYF. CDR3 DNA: TGTGCCAGCAGCGTAATACAGGGGGCAGTCGATACGCAGTATTTT.

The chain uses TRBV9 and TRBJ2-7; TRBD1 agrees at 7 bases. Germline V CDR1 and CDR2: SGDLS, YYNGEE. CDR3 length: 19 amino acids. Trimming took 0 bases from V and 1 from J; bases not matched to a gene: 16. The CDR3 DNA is TGTGCCAGCAGCGTAGAAGAACACACTAGTGGGACAGATTCCTACGAGCAGTACTTC. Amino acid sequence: CASSVEEHTSGTDSYEQYF.

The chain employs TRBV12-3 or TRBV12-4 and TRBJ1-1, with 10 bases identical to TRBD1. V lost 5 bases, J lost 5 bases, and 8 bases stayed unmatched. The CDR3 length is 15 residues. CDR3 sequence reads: CASSQGGQGTTEAFF. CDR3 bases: TGTGCCAGCAGTCAAGGGGGACAGGGGACGACTGAAGCTTTCTTT.

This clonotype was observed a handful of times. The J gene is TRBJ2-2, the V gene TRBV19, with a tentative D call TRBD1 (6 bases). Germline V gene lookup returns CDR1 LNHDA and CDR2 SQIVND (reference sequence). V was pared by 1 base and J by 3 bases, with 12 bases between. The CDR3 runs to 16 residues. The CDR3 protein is CASSIVGAGDTGELFF. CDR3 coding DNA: TGTGCCAGTAGTATAGTGGGGGCAGGAGACACCGGGGAGCTGTTTTTT.

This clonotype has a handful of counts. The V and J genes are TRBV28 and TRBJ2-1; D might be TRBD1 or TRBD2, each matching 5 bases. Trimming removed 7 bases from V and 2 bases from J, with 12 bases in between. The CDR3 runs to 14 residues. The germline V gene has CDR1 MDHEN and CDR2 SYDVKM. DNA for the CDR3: TGTGCCAGCACGAGGGGCCCCCCCTACAATGAGCAGTTCTTC. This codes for CASTRGPPYNEQFF.

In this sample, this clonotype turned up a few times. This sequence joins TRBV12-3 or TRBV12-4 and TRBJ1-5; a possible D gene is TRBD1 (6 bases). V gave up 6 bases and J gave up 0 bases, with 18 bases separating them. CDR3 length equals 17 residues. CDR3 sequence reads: CASSPTTGTYSNQPQHF. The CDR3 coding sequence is TGTGCCAGCAGCCCTACGACAGGCACGTATAGCAATCAGCCCCAGCATTTT.

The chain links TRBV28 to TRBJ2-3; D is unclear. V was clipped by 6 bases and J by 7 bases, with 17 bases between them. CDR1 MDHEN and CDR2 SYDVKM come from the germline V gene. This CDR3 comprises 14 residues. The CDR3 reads CASSPSILGYTQYF. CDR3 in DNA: TGTGCCAGCAGCCCGAGCATTTTGGGCTATACGCAGTATTTT.

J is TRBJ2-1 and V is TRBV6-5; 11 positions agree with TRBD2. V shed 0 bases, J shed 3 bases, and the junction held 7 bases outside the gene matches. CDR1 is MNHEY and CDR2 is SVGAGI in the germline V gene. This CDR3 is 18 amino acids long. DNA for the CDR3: TGTGCCAGCAGTTACTCGTTCCCCGGGACTAGCGGCTACAATGAGCAGTTCTTC. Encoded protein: CASSYSFPGTSGYNEQFF.

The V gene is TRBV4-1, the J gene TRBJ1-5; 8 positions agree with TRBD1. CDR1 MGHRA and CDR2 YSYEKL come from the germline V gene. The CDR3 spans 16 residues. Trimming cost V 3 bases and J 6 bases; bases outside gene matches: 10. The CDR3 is CASSQQRTGQVQPQHF. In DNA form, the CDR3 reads TGCGCCAGCAGCCAGCAACGGACAGGGCAGGTTCAGCCCCAGCATTTT.

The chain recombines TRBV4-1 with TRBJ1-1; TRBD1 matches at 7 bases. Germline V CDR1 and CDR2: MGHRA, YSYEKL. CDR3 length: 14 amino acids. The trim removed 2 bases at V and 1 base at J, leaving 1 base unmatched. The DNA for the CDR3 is TGCGCCAGCAGCCAAAACAGGGGGAACACTGAAGCTTTCTTT. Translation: CASSQNRGNTEAFF.

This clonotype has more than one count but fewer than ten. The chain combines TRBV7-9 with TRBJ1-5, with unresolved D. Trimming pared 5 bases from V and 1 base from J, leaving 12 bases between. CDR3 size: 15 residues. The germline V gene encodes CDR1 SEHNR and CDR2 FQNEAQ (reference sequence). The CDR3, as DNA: TGTGCCAGCAGCCCTGGGCCGGGGAGCAATCAGCCCCAGCATTTT. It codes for CASSPGPGSNQPQHF.

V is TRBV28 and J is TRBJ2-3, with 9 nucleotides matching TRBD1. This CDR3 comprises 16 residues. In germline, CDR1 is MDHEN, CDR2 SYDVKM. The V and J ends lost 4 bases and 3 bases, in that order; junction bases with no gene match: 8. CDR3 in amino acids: CASSWEGDRVTDTQYF. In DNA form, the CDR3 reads TGTGCCAGCAGTTGGGAAGGGGACAGGGTAACAGATACGCAGTATTTT.

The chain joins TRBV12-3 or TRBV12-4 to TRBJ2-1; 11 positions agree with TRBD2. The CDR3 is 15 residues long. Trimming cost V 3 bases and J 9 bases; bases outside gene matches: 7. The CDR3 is CASSLLTSGIFEQFF. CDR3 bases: TGTGCCAGCAGTTTGTTGACTAGCGGGATTTTTGAGCAGTTCTTC.

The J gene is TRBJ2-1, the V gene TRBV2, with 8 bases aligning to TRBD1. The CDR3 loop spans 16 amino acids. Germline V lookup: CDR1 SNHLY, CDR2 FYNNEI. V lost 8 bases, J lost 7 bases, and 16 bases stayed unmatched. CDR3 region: CASDPEVWTGLNEQFF. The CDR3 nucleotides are TGTGCCAGCGATCCGGAGGTCTGGACAGGGTTAAATGAGCAGTTCTTC.

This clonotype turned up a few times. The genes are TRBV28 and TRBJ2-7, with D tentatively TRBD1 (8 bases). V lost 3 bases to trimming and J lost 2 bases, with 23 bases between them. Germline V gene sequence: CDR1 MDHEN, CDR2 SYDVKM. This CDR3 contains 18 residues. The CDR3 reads CASSFYPWGGTGTYEQYF. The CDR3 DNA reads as TGTGCCAGCAGTTTTTATCCCTGGGGGGGGACAGGAACCTACGAGCAGTACTTC. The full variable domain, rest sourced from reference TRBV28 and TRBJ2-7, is DVKVTQSSRYLVKRTGEKVFLECVQDMDHENMFWYRQDPGLGLRLIYFSYDVKMKEKGDIPEGYSVSREKKERFSLILESASTNQTSMYLCASSFYPWGGTGTYEQYFGPGTRLTVT.

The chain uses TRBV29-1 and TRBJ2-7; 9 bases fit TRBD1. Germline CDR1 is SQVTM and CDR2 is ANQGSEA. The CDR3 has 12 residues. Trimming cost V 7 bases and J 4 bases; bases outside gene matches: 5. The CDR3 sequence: CSAGQGTYEQYF. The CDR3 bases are TGCAGCGCGGGACAGGGAACATACGAGCAGTACTTC.

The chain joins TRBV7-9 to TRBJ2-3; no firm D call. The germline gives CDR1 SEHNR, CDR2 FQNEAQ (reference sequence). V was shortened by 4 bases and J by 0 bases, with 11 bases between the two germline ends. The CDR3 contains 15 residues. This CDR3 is CASSSTQLSTDTQYF. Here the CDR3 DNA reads TGTGCCAGCAGCTCCACACAGCTTAGCACAGATACGCAGTATTTT.

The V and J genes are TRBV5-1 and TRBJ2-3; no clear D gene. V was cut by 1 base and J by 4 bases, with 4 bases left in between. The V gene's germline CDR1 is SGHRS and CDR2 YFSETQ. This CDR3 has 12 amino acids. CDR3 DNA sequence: TGCGCCAGCAGCTTGTCGTCAGATACGCAGTATTTT. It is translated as CASSLSSDTQYF.

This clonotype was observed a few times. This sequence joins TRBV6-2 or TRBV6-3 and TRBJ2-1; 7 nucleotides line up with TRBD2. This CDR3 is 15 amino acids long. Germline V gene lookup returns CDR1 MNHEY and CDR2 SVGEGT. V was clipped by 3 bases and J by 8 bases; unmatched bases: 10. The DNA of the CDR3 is TGTGCCAGCAGTTATTACGGTCGGGAGGATGATGAGCAGTTCTTC. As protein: CASSYYGREDDEQFF.

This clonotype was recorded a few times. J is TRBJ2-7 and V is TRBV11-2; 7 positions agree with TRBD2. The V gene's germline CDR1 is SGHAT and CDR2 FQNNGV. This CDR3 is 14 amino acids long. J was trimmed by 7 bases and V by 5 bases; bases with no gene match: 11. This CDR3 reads CASSQGPSGWEQYF. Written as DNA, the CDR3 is TGTGCCAGCAGCCAAGGTCCTAGCGGTTGGGAGCAGTACTTC.

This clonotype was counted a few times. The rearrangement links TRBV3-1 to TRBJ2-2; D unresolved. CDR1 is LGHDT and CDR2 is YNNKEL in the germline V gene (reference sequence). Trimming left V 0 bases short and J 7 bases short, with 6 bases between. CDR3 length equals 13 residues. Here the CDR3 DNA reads TGTGCCAGCAGCCAAGAACATGGCGGGGAGCTGTTTTTT. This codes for CASSQEHGGELFF. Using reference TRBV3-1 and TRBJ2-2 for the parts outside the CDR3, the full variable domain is DTAVSQTPKYLVTQMGNDKSIKCEQNLGHDTMYWYKQDSKKFLKIMFSYNNKELIINETVPNRFSPKSPDKAHLNLHINSLELGDSAVYFCASSQEHGGELFFGEGSRLTVL.

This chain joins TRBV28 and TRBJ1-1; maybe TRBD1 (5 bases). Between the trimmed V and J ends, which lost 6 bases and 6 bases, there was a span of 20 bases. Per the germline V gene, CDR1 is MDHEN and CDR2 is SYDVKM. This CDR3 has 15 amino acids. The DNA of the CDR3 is TGTGCCAGCAGCGAAAGCCTGGGGGGGGTGGCTGAAGCTTTCTTT. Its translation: CASSESLGGVAEAFF.

The CDR3 protein is CASSEFFLRGQGAYEQYF. The CDR3, as DNA: TGTGCCAGCAGTGAATTTTTCCTGCGGGGACAGGGAGCCTACGAGCAGTACTTC. V gene TRBV25-1 combines with J gene TRBJ2-7; 9 bases line up with TRBD1. The CDR3 runs 18 residues. The V gene end was trimmed by 1 base and the J gene end by 2 bases; junction bases not matched to a gene: 12. Germline CDR1 and CDR2: MGHDK and SYGVNS.

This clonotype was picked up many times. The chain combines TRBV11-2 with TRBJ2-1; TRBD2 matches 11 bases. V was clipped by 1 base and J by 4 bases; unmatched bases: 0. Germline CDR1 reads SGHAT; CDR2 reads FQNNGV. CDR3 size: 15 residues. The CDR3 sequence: CASSLGLAGYNEQFF. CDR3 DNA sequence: TGTGCCAGCAGCTTAGGACTAGCGGGGTACAATGAGCAGTTCTTC. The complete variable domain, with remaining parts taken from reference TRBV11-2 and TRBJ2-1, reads EAGVAQSPRYKIIEKRQSVAFWCNPISGHATLYWYQQILGQGPKLLIQFQNNGVVDDSQLPKDRFSAERLKGVDSTLKIQPAKLEDSAVYLCASSLGLAGYNEQFFGPGTRLTVL.

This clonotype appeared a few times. CDR3 nucleotides: TGCAGCGTTGAATTTACTAGCCCGGAATTCACAGATACGCAGTATTTT. Protein product: CSVEFTSPEFTDTQYF. This chain joins TRBV29-1 and TRBJ2-3; tentatively, D is TRBD2 (6 bases). V was clipped by 2 bases and J by 2 bases, with 17 bases between them. Germline V gene data show CDR1 as SQVTM and CDR2 as ANQGSEA. The CDR3 loop spans 16 amino acids.